This TCR beta chain was identified in a study of CD8+CD57+ T cells in acquired aplastic anemia (dated by TCRdb to the late 2010s). At the level of the whole study: On average, sorted CD4+ and CD8+ cells yielded 3.2 ug of extracted DNA, with a range of about 0.18 to 27.4 ug. CD8+CD57+ expansion was defined as a frequency above the mean frequency observed in healthy subjects.

Notes on this clonotype: Its antigen specificity is not known. Per-nucleotide qualities are absent, and no much larger clonotype sits a single base away.

Genomic DNA was used as template for profiling of TCR beta VDJ combinations and CDR3 sequences. TCR repertoire sequencing was run on an Illumina HiSeq 2000. From the authors' description of their analysis: Repertoire assessment relied on Simpson's diversity index, CDR3 size and DJ length profiles, and TRBV/TRBJ rearrangement plots. The immunodominant clone was defined as the most abundant DNA sequence in deep sequencing data. CDR3 amino acid sequences were checked for sharing across subjects and were also compared against the VDJdb database and published repertoires. In TCRdb, the public reads were trimmed at Q25 with fastp and aligned with MiXCR, with productive beta chains retained. All rows with the same CDR3 protein become a single entry with the most common DNA and genes. TCRdb, not the authors, supplied the V and J calls. This sample lists about half a million distinct CDR3 sequences; 25% to 40% were detected once. The ten top clones hold roughly 0.8% of the sample.

Compared with germline, V lacks 4 bases and J lacks 3 bases; bases without a gene match: 5. There are 15 amino acids in the CDR3, from cysteine to phenylalanine inclusive. Only CDR3 DNA is held: 45 bases, read in frame from base 1. The germline V gene (reference sequence) provides CDR1 SEHNR and CDR2 FQNEAQ. The investigation overall reported the following: Around 31 CD8+ CDR3 sequences were shared between patients and controls but appeared highly expressed in patients and within their immunodominant clones. Patients and healthy controls showed no significant difference in CD8+ Simpson's diversity (P=0.060).

The patients picked for sequencing were ones in whom flow cytometry had shown an expansion of CD8+CD57+ cells. Every patient had severe acquired aplastic anemia, diagnosed using the International Study of Aplastic Anemia and Agranulocytosis and Camitta criteria. Patients had received no therapy at the time of blood sampling. In the study, sorted CD4+ and CD8+ blood T cells from patients with severe aplastic anemia and from healthy subjects underwent deep sequencing of TCR repertoires. In the USA, patient enrollment took place under clinicaltrials.gov protocols 00001620, 01623167, 00001397, 00071045, 00081523 and 00961064. Ficoll-Paque density gradient centrifugation was used to isolate peripheral blood mononuclear cells. Before DNA extraction, CD4+ and CD8+ T cells were sorted with FACS or magnetic beads.

The receptor chain draws on TRBV7-9 and TRBJ2-2; 7 junctional bases match TRBD1. The TCR sequence derives from a human donor with aplastic anemia. What was sequenced was sorted CD4+, CD8+, or CD8+CD57+ T cells (not recorded which) from PBMCs. The sequenced DNA: TGTGCCAGCAGCTCGCGACAGGGTCACACCGGGGAGCTGTTTTTT. Translated, it reads CASSSRQGHTGELFF.